The 16 T cell receptor beta chains listed next were all sequenced from one sample in a study of lymphopenia after photon versus proton radiotherapy. Sequencing was performed with immunoSEQ multiplex PCR; in TCRdb, only in-frame clones are kept and a portion is missing. The sample lists under 65,000 clones; approximately 84% were seen once. Sample: peripheral blood, taken from a patient treated with proton-based radiotherapy. All receptors derive from a man aged 55 to 70 with pancreatic cancer.

This chain joins TRBV29-1 and TRBJ2-7; perhaps TRBD1 as D (5 bases). Trimming pared 6 bases from V and 7 bases from J, leaving 10 bases between. The V gene's germline CDR1 is SQVTM and CDR2 ANQGSEA. This CDR3 is built from 10 residues. The CDR3 bases are TGCAGCGTGGGGCAGAGTGAGCAGTACTTC. It translates to CSVGQSEQYF.

The chain combines TRBV6-1 with TRBJ2-3; D may be TRBD1 (6 bases). Germline assignment: CDR1 MNHNS and CDR2 SASEGT. CDR3 length: 14 residues. The V end lost 6 bases, the J end lost 2 bases, and 12 bases lay between the germline ends. This CDR3 reads CASSLGGHTDTQYF. DNA for the CDR3: TGTGCCAGCAGCTTAGGGGGACACACAGATACGCAGTATTTT.

This clone was seen a few times. The CDR3 nucleotides are TGCGCCAGCAGCCAAGAAGCGACAGCGAACACCGGGGAGCTGTTTTTT. This translates into CASSQEATANTGELFF. The chain couples TRBV4-1 to TRBJ2-2, with D maybe TRBD1 (5 bases). Germline assignment: CDR1 MGHRA and CDR2 YSYEKL. V shed 0 bases and J shed 0 bases, with 8 bases lying between them. The CDR3 runs 16 residues.

The chain uses TRBV2 and TRBJ1-1; a possible D gene is TRBD1 (6 bases). The CDR3 has 13 residues. The V gene lost 5 bases and the J gene lost 3 bases, with 10 bases spanning the gap. The germline V gene has CDR1 SNHLY and CDR2 FYNNEI. The CDR3 here is CASSTNRDTEAFF. CDR3 DNA: TGTGCCAGCAGTACGAACAGGGACACTGAAGCTTTCTTT. Looking up the rest from reference TRBV2 and TRBJ1-1 gives the full variable domain: EPEVTQTPSHQVTQMGQEVILRCVPISNHLYFYWYRQILGQKVEFLVSFYNNEISEKSEIFDDQFSVERPDGSNFTLKIRSTKLEDSAMYFCASSTNRDTEAFFGQGTRLTVV.

This clone was seen a handful of times. V gene TRBV28 combines with J gene TRBJ1-5; D is possibly TRBD1 (5 bases). This CDR3 spans 12 amino acids. V was pared by 8 bases and J by 6 bases, with 11 bases between. Germline CDR1 MDHEN, CDR2 SYDVKM. For the CDR3, the DNA is TGTGCCAGCGCGCGGGGGATTCAGCCCCAGCATTTT. Amino acid sequence: CASARGIQPQHF.

The chain uses TRBV27 and TRBJ2-7; 7 bases match TRBD1. V shed 2 bases and J 1 base; nucleotides not matched to a gene: 2. Germline V gene sequence: CDR1 MNHEY, CDR2 SMNVEV (reference sequence). The CDR3 extends over 14 amino acids. The CDR3 protein is CASSLSRGSYEQYF. The CDR3, as DNA: TGTGCCAGCAGTTTAAGCAGGGGGTCCTACGAGCAGTACTTC.

V is TRBV11-2 and J is TRBJ1-1; 9 nucleotides line up with TRBD1. CDR1 is SGHAT and CDR2 is FQNNGV in the germline V gene. The junction had 7 bases not matched to a gene; V was cut back by 6 bases and J by 2 bases. The length of the CDR3 is 15 residues. The CDR3: CASRRNRGLNTEAFF. In DNA form, the CDR3 reads TGTGCCAGCAGACGTAACAGGGGGCTTAACACTGAAGCTTTCTTT.

This chain joins TRBV2 and TRBJ2-7, with 8 nucleotides matching TRBD2. The CDR3 has 14 residues. Germline V lookup: CDR1 SNHLY, CDR2 FYNNEI. V lost 4 bases and J lost 5; bases outside the gene matches: 7. CDR3 in DNA: TGTGCCAGCAGTGTTGTCGGGAGGGACAACGAGCAGTACTTC. Amino acids: CASSVVGRDNEQYF.

The genes are TRBV9 and TRBJ2-1; tentatively, D is TRBD2 (5 bases). From germline, CDR1 is SGDLS and CDR2 YYNGEE. V dropped 2 bases and J dropped 8 bases, with 14 bases sitting between them. The length of the CDR3 is 14 residues. In DNA, the CDR3 is TGTGCCAGCAGCGTTCAACGGGGAGTCGATGAGCAGTTCTTC. It encodes CASSVQRGVDEQFF.

The V gene is TRBV5-6, the J gene TRBJ1-4; D gene uncertain. The CDR3 sequence is 13 residues long. Trimming shortened V by 7 bases and J by 1 base, and 8 bases separated the two germline ends. Per germline, CDR1 SGHDT and CDR2 YYEEEE. CDR3 DNA sequence: TGTGCCAGCTCCCAGAGAACTAATGAAAAACTGTTTTTT. Translating it yields CASSQRTNEKLFF.

The rearrangement uses TRBV29-1 and TRBJ2-3, with D perhaps matching TRBD1 or TRBD2 (6 bases each). Germline V CDR1 and CDR2: SQVTM, ANQGSEA. The CDR3 has 10 residues. V dropped 6 bases and J dropped 6 bases, with 7 bases sitting between them. The CDR3: CSVGGDTQYF. Here the CDR3 DNA reads TGCAGCGTCGGGGGCGATACGCAGTATTTT.

The chain carries TRBV9 and TRBJ2-2; D gene ambiguous. V was shortened by 0 bases and J by 0 bases, with 3 bases between the two germline ends. In germline, CDR1 is SGDLS, CDR2 YYNGEE. This CDR3 is 14 amino acids long. The CDR3 coding sequence is TGTGCCAGCAGCGTAGGAGCGAACACCGGGGAGCTGTTTTTT. Encoded protein: CASSVGANTGELFF. Variable domain in full (rest from reference TRBV9 and TRBJ2-2): DSGVTQTPKHLITATGQRVTLRCSPRSGDLSVYWYQQSLDQGLQFLIQYYNGEERAKGNILERFSAQQFPDLHSELNLSSLELGDSALYFCASSVGANTGELFFGEGSRLTVL.

The rearrangement joins TRBV5-8 to TRBJ1-4, with unresolved D. Trimming cost V 4 bases and J 7 bases, with 14 bases left between them. The CDR3 loop spans 14 amino acids. The germline V gene encodes CDR1 SGHTS and CDR2 YDEGEE. CDR3 in amino acids: CASSPRSWGEKLFF. The CDR3 DNA follows: TGTGCCAGCAGCCCGAGGTCGTGGGGTGAAAAACTGTTTTTT.

This chain links TRBV18 with TRBJ1-1; maybe TRBD1 (5 bases). V lost 6 bases and J lost 0, with 14 bases in between. The CDR3 spans 15 residues. Germline values: CDR1 KGHSH, CDR2 LQKENI. CDR3 loop: CASSEQTDLNTEAFF. The CDR3 bases are TGTGCCAGCTCGGAACAGACAGATCTGAACACTGAAGCTTTCTTT.

The chain has TRBV7-8 and TRBJ2-7, with 13 bases lining up with TRBD2. This CDR3 has 16 amino acids. V dropped 2 bases and J dropped 7; count of bases not matched to a gene: 8. Per the germline V gene, CDR1 is SGHVS and CDR2 is FQNEAQ. CDR3 DNA sequence: TGTGCCAGCAGCTTATCCGGGACTAGCGGGACTGGAGAGCAGTACTTC. Protein product: CASSLSGTSGTGEQYF.

V gene TRBV4-1 combines with J gene TRBJ2-7; D is possibly TRBD2 (6 bases). CDR1 is MGHRA, CDR2 YSYEKL, per germline. The V and J ends lost 0 bases and 5 bases respectively, with 14 bases between them. The CDR3 loop spans 15 amino acids. This CDR3 is CASSQEGLHGDEQYF. The DNA for the CDR3 is TGCGCCAGCAGCCAAGAGGGACTCCACGGAGACGAGCAGTACTTC.